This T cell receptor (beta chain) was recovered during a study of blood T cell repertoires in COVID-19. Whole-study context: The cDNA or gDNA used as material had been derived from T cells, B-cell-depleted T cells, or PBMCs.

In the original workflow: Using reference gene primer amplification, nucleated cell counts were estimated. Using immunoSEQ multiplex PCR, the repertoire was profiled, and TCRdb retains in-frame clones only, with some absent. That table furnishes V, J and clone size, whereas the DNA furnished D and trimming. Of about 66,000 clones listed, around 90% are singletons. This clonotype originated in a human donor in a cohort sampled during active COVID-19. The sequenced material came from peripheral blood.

The CDR3 DNA follows: TGTGCCAGCAGCTTAGTTATTAGCGGGACCGGGGAGCTGTTTTTT. The encoded protein is CASSLVISGTGELFF. The rearrangement links TRBV7-2 to TRBJ2-2; 7 bases match TRBD2. The CDR3 sequence is 15 residues long. Germline V gives CDR1 SGHTA, CDR2 FQGNSA. The V segment lost 1 base and the J segment 5 bases; nucleotides outside the gene matches: 4.